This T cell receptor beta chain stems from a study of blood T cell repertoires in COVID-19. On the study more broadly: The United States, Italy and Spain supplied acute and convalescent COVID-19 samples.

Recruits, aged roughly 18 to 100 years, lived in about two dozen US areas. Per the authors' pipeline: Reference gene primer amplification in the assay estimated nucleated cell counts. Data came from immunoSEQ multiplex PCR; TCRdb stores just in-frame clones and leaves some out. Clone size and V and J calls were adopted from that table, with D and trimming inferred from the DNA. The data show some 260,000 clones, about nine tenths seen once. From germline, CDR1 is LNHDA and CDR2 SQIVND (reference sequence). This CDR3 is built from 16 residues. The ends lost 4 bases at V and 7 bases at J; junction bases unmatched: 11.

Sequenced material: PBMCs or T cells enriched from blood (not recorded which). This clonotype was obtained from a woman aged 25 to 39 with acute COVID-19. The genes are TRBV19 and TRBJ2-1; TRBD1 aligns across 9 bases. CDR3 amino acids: CASSRNPGTGLNEQFF. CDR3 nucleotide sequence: TGTGCCAGTAGTAGAAACCCCGGGACAGGGCTTAATGAGCAGTTCTTC.